This is a list of T cell receptor beta chains from one sample in a study of blood T cell repertoires in COVID-19. Sequenced by immunoSEQ multiplex PCR; TCRdb stores in-frame clones only, minus some. This sample has around 320,000 clones, with around 90% found just once. Sequencing used PBMCs or T cells enriched from blood (not recorded which). All receptors come from a woman aged 18 to 35 with acute COVID-19. CDR3s include the opening cysteine and the closing phenylalanine or tryptophan. A D gene is named only where the DNA matches it firmly. Rows may omit the clone size; those that give it use once, few, many or a size class.

D	V	size	J	CDR3	DNA
.	TRBV7-7	.	TRBJ2-5	CASSLAVGGRETQYF	TGTGCTAGCAGCTTAGCGGTAGGCGGCCGGGAGACCCAGTACTTC
.	TRBV11-3	few	TRBJ2-6	CATTTGSGANVLTF	TGTGCCACAACGACGGGGTCTGGGGCCAACGTCCTGACTTTC
TRBD1	TRBV5-1	.	TRBJ1-3	CASSLGGSAGNTIYF	TGCGCCAGCAGCTTAGGGGGCTCGGCTGGAAACACCATATATTTT
.	TRBV27	.	TRBJ1-1	CASSRGTNTEAFF	TGTGCCAGCAGCCGAGGGACTAACACTGAAGCTTTCTTT
TRBD2	TRBV19	.	TRBJ2-5	CASNRAGEETQYF	TGTGCCAGTAATCGAGCGGGAGAAGAGACCCAGTACTTC
TRBD2	TRBV12-3/TRBV12-4	once	TRBJ2-7	CASSTSGSYEQYF	TGTGCCAGCAGTACTAGCGGGAGTTACGAGCAGTACTTC
TRBD1	TRBV30	.	TRBJ1-1	CAWSLTGVTEAFF	TGTGCCTGGAGTTTAACAGGGGTCACTGAAGCTTTCTTT
TRBD2	TRBV6-4	many	TRBJ2-1	CASSDGTSGNEQFF	TGTGCCAGCAGTGACGGGACTAGCGGGAATGAGCAGTTCTTC
.	TRBV2	few	TRBJ1-2	CASRQEDYGYTF	TGTGCCAGTAGACAGGAGGACTATGGCTACACCTTC
.	TRBV20-1	once	TRBJ2-3	CSAAGDYTQYF	TGCAGTGCCGCAGGGGATTATACGCAGTATTTT
.	TRBV7-9	.	TRBJ2-1	CASSLAGSSYNEQFF	TGTGCCAGCAGCTTAGCCGGGAGCTCCTACAATGAGCAGTTCTTC
TRBD1	TRBV28	.	TRBJ1-5	CASTITGQVPWGPQHF	TGTGCCAGCACCATCACAGGACAGGTCCCATGGGGGCCCCAGCATTTT
.	TRBV28	.	TRBJ1-2	CASSQTQAYGYTF	TGTGCCAGCAGTCAAACACAGGCCTATGGCTACACCTTC
.	TRBV5-5	.	TRBJ2-5	CASSFQGSETQYF	TGTGCCAGCAGCTTCCAGGGGTCGGAGACCCAGTACTTC
.	TRBV24-1	.	TRBJ2-2	CATSDLQQSRTGELFF	TGTGCCACCAGTGATTTGCAACAGAGCAGAACCGGGGAGCTGTTTTTT
.	TRBV10-3	.	TRBJ1-2	CAITQRVNGYTF	TGTGCCATCACTCAGAGGGTTAATGGCTACACCTTC
.	TRBV18	.	TRBJ2-2	CASSPAAGTGELFF	TGTGCCAGCTCACCCGCAGCGGGCACCGGGGAGCTGTTTTTT
.	TRBV28	.	TRBJ1-6	CASSLAAGAWNSPLHF	TGTGCCAGCAGTTTAGCCGCGGGGGCCTGGAATTCACCCCTCCACTTT
TRBD1	TRBV9	.	TRBJ1-5	CASSVGFTGDQPQHF	TGTGCCAGCAGCGTAGGGTTTACAGGGGATCAGCCCCAGCATTTT
TRBD2	TRBV9	.	TRBJ2-5	CASSAVTSGRETQYF	TGTGCCAGCAGCGCAGTGACTAGCGGGCGAGAGACCCAGTACTTC
.	TRBV6-5	.	TRBJ2-7	CASSYHRGTAHYEQYF	TGTGCCAGCAGTTACCACCGCGGGACAGCTCACTACGAGCAGTACTTC
.	TRBV28	.	TRBJ2-3	CASSFTDTQYF	TGTGCCAGCAGCTTCACAGATACGCAGTATTTT
TRBD1	TRBV7-9	.	TRBJ1-1	CASRQGAWTEAFF	TGTGCCAGCCGACAGGGAGCATGGACTGAAGCTTTCTTT
TRBD1	TRBV28	.	TRBJ1-1	CASTPRDRGPKTTEAFF	TGTGCCAGCACTCCGAGGGACAGGGGCCCGAAGACCACTGAAGCTTTCTTT
.	TRBV28	.	TRBJ2-5	CASSLPVPETQYF	TGTGCCAGCAGTTTACCAGTGCCAGAGACCCAGTACTTC
TRBD1	TRBV5-8	.	TRBJ2-5	CASSSGDRAQETQYF	TGTGCCAGCAGCTCCGGCGACAGGGCTCAAGAGACCCAGTACTTC
.	TRBV24-1	.	TRBJ2-7	CATSDLDRSYEQYF	TGTGCCACCAGTGATCTTGACAGGTCCTACGAGCAGTACTTC
TRBD1	TRBV6-5	few	TRBJ2-7	CASSYGTGFSSYEQYF	TGTGCCAGCAGTTACGGGACAGGGTTTTCCTCCTACGAGCAGTACTTC
TRBD1	TRBV29-1	.	TRBJ1-3	CSVPDRVTNTIYF	TGCAGCGTTCCGGACAGGGTTACGAACACCATATATTTT
.	TRBV18	.	TRBJ1-1	CASSPQGAPELNTEAFF	TGTGCCAGCTCACCACAAGGGGCCCCAGAACTGAACACTGAAGCTTTCTTT
.	TRBV28	.	TRBJ2-2	CASSPTGIINTGELFF	TGTGCCAGCAGCCCGACCGGGATCATCAACACCGGGGAGCTGTTTTTT
TRBD2	TRBV19	.	TRBJ2-1	CASSLGSSGQLYNEQFF	TGTGCCAGTAGTTTGGGGTCTAGCGGGCAACTCTACAATGAGCAGTTCTTC
TRBD1	TRBV19	.	TRBJ1-4	CASSIGTGPPTNEKLFF	TGTGCCAGTAGTATCGGGACAGGCCCCCCAACTAATGAAAAACTGTTTTTT
TRBD2	TRBV5-1	.	TRBJ2-1	CASSLEVAGDYNEQFF	TGCGCCAGCAGCTTGGAGGTTGCGGGAGACTACAATGAGCAGTTCTTC
TRBD1	TRBV29-1	few	TRBJ1-6	CSVAAGGYNSPLHF	TGCAGCGTTGCGGCAGGGGGCTATAATTCACCCCTCCACTTT
TRBD1	TRBV25-1	once	TRBJ2-2	CASSEFGQGHTGELFF	TGTGCCAGCAGTGAATTCGGACAGGGCCACACCGGGGAGCTGTTTTTT
.	TRBV5-1	.	TRBJ2-7	CASSPALGEAYEQYF	TGCGCCAGCAGCCCCGCCTTAGGGGAGGCCTACGAGCAGTACTTC